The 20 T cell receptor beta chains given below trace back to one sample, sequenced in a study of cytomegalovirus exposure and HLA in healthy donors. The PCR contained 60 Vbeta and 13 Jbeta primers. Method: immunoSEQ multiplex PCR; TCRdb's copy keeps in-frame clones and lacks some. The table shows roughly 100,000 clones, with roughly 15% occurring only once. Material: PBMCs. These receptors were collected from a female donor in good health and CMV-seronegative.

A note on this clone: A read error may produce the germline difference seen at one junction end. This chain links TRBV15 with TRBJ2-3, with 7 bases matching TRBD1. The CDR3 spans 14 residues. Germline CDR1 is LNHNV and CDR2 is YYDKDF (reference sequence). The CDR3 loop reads CATSREGDRDTQYF. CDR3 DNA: TGTGCCACCAGCCGAGAGGGGGACAGAGATACGCAGTATTTT.

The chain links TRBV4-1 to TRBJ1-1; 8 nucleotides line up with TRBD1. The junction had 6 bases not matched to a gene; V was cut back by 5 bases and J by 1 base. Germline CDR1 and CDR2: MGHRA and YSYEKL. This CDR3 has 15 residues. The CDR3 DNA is TGCGCCAGCAGCAGAAGACAGGGGCGGAACACTGAAGCTTTCTTT. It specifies CASSRRQGRNTEAFF.

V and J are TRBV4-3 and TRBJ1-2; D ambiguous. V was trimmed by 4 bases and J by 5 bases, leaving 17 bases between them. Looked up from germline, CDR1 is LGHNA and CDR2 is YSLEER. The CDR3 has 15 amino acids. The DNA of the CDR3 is TGCGCCAGCAGCCTCTCGAGGGTGGGTTCGTATGGCTACACCTTC. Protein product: CASSLSRVGSYGYTF.

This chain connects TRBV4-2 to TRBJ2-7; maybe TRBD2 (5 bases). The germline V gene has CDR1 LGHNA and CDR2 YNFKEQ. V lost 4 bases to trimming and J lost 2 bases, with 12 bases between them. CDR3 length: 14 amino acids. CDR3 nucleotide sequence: TGTGCCAGCAGCCGTGAGGGCCGGGCCTACGAGCAGTACTTC. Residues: CASSREGRAYEQYF.

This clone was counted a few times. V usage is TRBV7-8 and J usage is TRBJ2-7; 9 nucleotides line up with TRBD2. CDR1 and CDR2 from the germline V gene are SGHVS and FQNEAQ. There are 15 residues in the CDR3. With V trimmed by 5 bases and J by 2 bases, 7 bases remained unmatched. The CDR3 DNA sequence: TGTGCCAGCAGCCCGGGTCTAGCGGGGACCTACGAGCAGTACTTC. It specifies CASSPGLAGTYEQYF.

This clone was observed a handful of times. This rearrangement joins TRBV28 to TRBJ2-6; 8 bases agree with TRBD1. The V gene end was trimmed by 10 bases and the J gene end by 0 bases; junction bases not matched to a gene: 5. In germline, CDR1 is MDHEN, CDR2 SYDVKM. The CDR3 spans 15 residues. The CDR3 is CATRTGSSGANVLTF. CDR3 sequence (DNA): TGTGCCACTCGGACAGGGAGCTCTGGGGCCAACGTCCTGACTTTC.

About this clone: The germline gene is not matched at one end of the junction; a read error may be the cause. The CDR3 here is CASSQGLADNSYEKYF. In DNA form, the CDR3 reads TGTGCCAGCAGCCAAGGACTAGCGGATAATTCCTACGAGAAGTACTTT. This chain links TRBV4-2 with TRBJ2-7; TRBD2 matches 9 bases. Germline loops: CDR1 LGHNA, CDR2 YNFKEQ. The length of the CDR3 is 16 residues.

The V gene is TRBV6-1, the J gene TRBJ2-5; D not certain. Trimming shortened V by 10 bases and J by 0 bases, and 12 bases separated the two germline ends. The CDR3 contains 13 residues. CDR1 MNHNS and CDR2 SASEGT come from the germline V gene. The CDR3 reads CATAVGYQETQYF. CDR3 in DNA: TGTGCCACGGCGGTTGGGTACCAAGAGACCCAGTACTTC.

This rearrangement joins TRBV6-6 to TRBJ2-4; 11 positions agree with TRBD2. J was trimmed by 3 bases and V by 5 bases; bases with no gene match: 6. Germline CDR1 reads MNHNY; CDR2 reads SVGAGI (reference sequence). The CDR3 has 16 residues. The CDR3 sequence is CASSPRTSGYKNIQYF. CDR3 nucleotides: TGTGCCAGCAGTCCGAGGACTAGCGGGTACAAAAACATTCAGTACTTC.

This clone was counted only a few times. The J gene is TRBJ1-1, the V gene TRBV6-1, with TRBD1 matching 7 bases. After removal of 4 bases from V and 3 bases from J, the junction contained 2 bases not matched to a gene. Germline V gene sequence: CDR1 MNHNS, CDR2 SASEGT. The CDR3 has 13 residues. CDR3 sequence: CASSGRGYTEAFF. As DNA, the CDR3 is TGTGCCAGCAGTGGCAGGGGGTACACTGAAGCTTTCTTT.

The CDR3 loop reads CASRRQGNYGYTF. The CDR3 nucleotides read TGTGCCAGCAGGAGGCAGGGAAACTATGGCTACACCTTC. The chain recombines TRBV6-1 with TRBJ1-2, with TRBD1 as a possible D gene (5 bases). The CDR3 has 13 residues. CDR1 is MNHNS, CDR2 SASEGT, per germline. V was trimmed by 6 bases and J by 2 bases, leaving 10 bases between them.

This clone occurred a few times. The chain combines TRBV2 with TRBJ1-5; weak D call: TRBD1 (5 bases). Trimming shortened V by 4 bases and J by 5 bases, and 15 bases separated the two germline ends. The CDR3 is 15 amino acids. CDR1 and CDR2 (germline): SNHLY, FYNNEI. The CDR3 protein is CASSALSRGYQPQHF. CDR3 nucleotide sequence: TGTGCCAGCAGTGCCCTTTCTAGGGGATATCAGCCCCAGCATTTT. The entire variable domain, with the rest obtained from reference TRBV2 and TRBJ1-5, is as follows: EPEVTQTPSHQVTQMGQEVILRCVPISNHLYFYWYRQILGQKVEFLVSFYNNEISEKSEIFDDQFSVERPDGSNFTLKIRSTKLEDSAMYFCASSALSRGYQPQHFGDGTRLSIL.

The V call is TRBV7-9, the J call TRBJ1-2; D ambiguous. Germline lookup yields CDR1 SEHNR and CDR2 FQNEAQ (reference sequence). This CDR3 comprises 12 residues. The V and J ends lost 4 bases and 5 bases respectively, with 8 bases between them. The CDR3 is CASSSSEYGYTF. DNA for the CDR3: TGTGCCAGCAGCTCATCAGAATATGGCTACACCTTC.

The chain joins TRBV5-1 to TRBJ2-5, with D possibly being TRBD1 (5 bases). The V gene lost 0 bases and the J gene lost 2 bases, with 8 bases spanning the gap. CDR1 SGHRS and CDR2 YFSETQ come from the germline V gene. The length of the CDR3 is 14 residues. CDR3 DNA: TGCGCCAGCAGCTTGGGGCAGGGACAAGAGACCCAGTACTTC. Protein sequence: CASSLGQGQETQYF.

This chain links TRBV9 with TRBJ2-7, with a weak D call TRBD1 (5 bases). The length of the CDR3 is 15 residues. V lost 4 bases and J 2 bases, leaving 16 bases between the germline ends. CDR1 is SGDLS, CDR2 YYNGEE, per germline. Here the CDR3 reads CASSTTQDPTYEQYF. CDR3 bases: TGTGCCAGCAGCACCACACAGGACCCTACCTACGAGCAGTACTTC.

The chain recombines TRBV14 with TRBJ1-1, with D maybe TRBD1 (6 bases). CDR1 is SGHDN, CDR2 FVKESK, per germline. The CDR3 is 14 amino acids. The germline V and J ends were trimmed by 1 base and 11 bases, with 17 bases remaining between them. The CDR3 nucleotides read TGTGCCAGCAGCCAAGGGGGGGGCAGGCTAGCGGCTTTCTTT. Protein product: CASSQGGGRLAAFF. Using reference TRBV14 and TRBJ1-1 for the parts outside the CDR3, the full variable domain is EAGVTQFPSHSVIEKGQTVTLRCDPISGHDNLYWYRRVMGKEIKFLLHFVKESKQDESGMPNNRFLAERTGGTYSTLKVQPAELEDSGVYFCASSQGGGRLAAFFGQGTRLTVV.

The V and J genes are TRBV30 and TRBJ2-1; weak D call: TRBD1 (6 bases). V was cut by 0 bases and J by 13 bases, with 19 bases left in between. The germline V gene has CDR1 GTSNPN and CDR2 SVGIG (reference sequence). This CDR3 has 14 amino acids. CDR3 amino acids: CAWSVLVQGRPQFF. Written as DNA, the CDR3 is TGTGCCTGGAGTGTACTTGTACAGGGAAGACCCCAGTTCTTC. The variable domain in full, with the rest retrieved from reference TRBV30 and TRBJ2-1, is SQTIHQWPATLVQPVGSPLSLECTVEGTSNPNLYWYRQAAGRGLQLLFYSVGIGQISSEVPQNLSASRPQDRQFILSSKKLLLSDSGFYLCAWSVLVQGRPQFFGPGTRLTVL.

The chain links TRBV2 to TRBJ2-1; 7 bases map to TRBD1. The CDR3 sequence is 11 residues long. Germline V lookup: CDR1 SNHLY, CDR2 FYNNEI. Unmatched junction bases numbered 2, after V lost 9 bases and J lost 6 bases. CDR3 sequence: CARDRVNEQFF. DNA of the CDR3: TGTGCCAGAGACAGGGTCAATGAGCAGTTCTTC.

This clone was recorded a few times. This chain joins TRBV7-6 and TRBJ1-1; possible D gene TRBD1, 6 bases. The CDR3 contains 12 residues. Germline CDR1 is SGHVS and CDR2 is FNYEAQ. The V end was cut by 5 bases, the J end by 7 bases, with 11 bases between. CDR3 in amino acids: CASSTRGGEAFF. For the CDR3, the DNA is TGTGCCAGCAGCACCAGGGGTGGTGAAGCTTTCTTT.

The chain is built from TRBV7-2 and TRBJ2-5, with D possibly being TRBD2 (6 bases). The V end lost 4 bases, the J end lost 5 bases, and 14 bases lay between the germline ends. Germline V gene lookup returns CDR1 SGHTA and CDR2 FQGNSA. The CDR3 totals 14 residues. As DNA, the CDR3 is TGTGCCAGCAGCTGGGTCCCGGCGGGGGAGACCCAGTACTTC. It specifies CASSWVPAGETQYF.